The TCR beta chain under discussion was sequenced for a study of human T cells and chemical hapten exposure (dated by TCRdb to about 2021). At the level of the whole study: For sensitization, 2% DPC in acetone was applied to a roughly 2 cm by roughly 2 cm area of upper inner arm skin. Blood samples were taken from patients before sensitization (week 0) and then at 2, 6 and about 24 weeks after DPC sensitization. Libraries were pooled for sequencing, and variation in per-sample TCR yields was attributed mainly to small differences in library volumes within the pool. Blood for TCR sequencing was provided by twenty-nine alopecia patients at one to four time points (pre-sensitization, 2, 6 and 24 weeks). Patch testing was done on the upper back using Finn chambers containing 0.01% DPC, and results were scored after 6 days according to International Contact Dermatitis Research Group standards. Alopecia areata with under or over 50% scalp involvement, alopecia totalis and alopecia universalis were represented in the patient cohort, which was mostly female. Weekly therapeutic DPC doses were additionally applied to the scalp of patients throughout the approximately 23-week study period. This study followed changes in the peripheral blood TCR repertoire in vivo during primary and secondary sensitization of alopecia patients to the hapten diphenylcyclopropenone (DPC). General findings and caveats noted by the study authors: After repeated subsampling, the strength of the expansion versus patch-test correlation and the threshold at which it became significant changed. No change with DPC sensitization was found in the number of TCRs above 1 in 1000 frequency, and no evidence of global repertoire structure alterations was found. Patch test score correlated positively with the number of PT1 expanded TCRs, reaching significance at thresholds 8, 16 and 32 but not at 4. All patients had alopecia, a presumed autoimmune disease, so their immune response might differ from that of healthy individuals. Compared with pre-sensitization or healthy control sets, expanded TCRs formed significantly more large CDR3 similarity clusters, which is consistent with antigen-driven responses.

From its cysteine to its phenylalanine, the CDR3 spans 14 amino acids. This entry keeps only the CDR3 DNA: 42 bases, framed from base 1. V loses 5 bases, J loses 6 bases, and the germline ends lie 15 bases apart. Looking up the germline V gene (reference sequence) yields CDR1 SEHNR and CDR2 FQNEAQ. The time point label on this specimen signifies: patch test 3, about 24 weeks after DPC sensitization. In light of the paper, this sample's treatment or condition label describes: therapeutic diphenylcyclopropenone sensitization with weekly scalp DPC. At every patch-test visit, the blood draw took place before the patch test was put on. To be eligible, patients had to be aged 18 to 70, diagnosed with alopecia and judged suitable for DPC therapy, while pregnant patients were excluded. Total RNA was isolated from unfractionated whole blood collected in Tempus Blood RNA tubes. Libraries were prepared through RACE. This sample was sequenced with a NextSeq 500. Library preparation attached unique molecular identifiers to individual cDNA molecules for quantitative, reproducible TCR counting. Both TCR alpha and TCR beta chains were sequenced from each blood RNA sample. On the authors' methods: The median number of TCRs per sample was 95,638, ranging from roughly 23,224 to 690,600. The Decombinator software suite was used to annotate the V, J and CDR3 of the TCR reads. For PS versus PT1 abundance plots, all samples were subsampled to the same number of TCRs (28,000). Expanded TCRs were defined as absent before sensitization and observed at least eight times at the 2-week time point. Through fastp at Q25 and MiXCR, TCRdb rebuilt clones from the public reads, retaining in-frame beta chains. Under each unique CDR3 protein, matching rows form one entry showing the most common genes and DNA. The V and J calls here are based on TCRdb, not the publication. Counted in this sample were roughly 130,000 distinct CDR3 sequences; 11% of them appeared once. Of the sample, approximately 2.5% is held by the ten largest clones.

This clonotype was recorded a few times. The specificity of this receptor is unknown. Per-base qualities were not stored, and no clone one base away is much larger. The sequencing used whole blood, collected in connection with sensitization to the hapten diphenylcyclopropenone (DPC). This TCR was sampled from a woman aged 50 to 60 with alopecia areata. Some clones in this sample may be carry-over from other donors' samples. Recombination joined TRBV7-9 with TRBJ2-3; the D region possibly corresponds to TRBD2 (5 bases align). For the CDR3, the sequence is CASSAISSGDTQYF. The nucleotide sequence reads TGTGCCAGCAGCGCCATTAGCTCGGGGGATACGCAGTATTTT.